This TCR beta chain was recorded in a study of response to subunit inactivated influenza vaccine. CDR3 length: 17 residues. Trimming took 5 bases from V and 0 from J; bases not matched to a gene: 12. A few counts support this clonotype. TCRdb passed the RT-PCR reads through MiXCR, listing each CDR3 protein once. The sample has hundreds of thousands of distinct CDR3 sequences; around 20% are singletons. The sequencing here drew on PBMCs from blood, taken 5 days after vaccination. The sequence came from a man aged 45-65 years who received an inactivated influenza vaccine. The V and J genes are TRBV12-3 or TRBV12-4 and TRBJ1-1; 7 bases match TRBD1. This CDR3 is CASSGPYWTGMNTEAFF. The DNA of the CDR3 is TGTGCCAGCAGTGGTCCCTATTGGACAGGCATGAACACTGAAGCTTTCTTT.